This TCR beta chain was found in a study of blood T cell repertoires in COVID-19. The repertoire was sequenced with immunoSEQ multiplex PCR; TCRdb's copy has only in-frame clones and lacks some. The top ten hold roughly 10% of the sample, which has about 240,000 clones, around 89% seen once. The CDR3 length is 15 residues. CDR1 is SNHLY and CDR2 is FYNNEI in the germline V gene. Trimming shortened V by 5 bases and J by 0 bases, and 11 bases separated the two germline ends. The rearrangement uses TRBV2 and TRBJ1-5; D is possibly TRBD1 (6 bases). Specimen: PBMCs or T cells enriched from blood (not recorded which). This clonotype was obtained from a middle-aged man who had recovered from COVID-19. The CDR3 sequence is CASSPGHFSNQPQHF. The DNA of the CDR3 is TGTGCCAGCAGTCCGGGACATTTTAGCAATCAGCCCCAGCATTTT.